This TCR beta chain comes out of a study of cytomegalovirus exposure and HLA in healthy donors. PCR employed 60 Vbeta and 13 Jbeta primers. The repertoire was sequenced with immunoSEQ multiplex PCR; TCRdb's copy has only in-frame clones and lacks some. The sample lists fewer than 130,000 clones, 70% to 90% seen once, with about 1.7% in the top ten. Germline values: CDR1 GTSNPN, CDR2 SVGIG (reference sequence). This CDR3 comprises 11 residues. The germline V and J ends were trimmed by 1 base and 8 bases, with 6 bases remaining between them. The origin of this receptor is a middle-aged man in good health and CMV-seronegative. The gene calls are TRBV30 and TRBJ2-1; D gene uncertain. Specimen: PBMCs. CDR3 loop: CAWSAPYEQFF. In nucleotides, the CDR3 is TGTGCCTGGAGTGCCCCCTATGAGCAGTTCTTC.